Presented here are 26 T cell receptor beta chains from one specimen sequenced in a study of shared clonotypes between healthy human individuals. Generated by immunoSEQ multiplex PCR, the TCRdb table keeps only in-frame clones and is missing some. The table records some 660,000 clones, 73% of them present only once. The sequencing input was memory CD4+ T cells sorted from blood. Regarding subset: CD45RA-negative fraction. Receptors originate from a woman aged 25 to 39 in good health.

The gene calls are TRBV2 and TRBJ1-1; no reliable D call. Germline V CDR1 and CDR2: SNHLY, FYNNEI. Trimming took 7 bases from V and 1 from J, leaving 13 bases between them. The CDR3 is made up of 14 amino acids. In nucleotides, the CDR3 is TGTGCCAGCATGGTGCAGGCACGGAACACTGAAGCTTTCTTT. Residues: CASMVQARNTEAFF.

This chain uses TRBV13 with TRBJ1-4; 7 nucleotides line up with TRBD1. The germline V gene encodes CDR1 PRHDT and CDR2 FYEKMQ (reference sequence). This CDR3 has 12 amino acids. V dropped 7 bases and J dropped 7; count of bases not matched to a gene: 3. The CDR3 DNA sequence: TGTGCCAGCAACAGGGGAGGTGAAAAACTGTTTTTT. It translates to CASNRGGEKLFF. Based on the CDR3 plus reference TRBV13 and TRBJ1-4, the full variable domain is AAGVIQSPRHLIKEKRETATLKCYPIPRHDTVYWYQQGPGQDPQFLISFYEKMQSDKGSIPDRFSAQQFSDYHSELNMSSLELGDSALYFCASNRGGEKLFFGSGTQLSVL.

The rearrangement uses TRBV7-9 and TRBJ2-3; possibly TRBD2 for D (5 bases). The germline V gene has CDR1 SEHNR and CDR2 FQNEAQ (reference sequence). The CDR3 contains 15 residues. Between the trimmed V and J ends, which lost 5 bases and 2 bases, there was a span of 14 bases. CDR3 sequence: CASSRQDSTTDTQYF. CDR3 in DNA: TGTGCCAGCAGCCGCCAGGACTCGACCACAGATACGCAGTATTTT.

The CDR3 bases are TGTGCCAGCAGTGAAAACGAGCAGTACTTC. Encoded protein: CASSENEQYF. The chain employs TRBV2 and TRBJ2-7; D is uncertain. Germline values: CDR1 SNHLY, CDR2 FYNNEI. There are 10 residues in the CDR3. Trimming removed 2 bases at V and 5 bases at J, with 1 base between.

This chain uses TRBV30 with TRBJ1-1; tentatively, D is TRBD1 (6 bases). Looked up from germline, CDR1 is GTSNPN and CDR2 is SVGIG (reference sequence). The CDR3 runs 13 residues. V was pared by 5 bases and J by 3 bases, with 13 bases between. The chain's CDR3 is CAWGGQLYTEAFF. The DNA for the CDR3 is TGTGCCTGGGGGGGACAACTCTACACTGAAGCTTTCTTT.

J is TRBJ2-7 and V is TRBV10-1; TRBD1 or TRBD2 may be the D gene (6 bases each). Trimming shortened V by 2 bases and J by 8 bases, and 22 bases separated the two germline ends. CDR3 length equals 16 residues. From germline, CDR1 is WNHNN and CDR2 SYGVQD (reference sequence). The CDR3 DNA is TGCGCCAGCAGTGAGGGCCCCGGGAGCCCAGGGGACCAGCAGTACTTC. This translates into CASSEGPGSPGDQQYF.

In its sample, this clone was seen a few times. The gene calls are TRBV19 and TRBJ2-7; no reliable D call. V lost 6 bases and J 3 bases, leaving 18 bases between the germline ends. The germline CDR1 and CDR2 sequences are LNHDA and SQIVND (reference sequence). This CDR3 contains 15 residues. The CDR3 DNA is TGTGCCAGTAGCCGTGGGCGTGACCAGAGCTACGAGCAGTACTTC. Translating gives CASSRGRDQSYEQYF. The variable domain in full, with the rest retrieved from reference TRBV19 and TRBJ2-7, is DGGITQSPKYLFRKEGQNVTLSCEQNLNHDAMYWYRQDPGQGLRLIYYSQIVNDFQKGDIAEGYSVSREKKESFPLTVTSAQKNPTAFYLCASSRGRDQSYEQYFGPGTRLTVT.

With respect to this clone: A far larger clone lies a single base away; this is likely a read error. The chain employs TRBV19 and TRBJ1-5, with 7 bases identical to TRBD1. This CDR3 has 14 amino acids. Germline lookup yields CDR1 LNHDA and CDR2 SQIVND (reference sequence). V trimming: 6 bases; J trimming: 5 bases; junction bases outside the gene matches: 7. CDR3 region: CASRLQGEHQPQHF. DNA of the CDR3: TGTGCCAGTAGACTCCAGGGGGAGCATCAGCCCCAGCATTTT.

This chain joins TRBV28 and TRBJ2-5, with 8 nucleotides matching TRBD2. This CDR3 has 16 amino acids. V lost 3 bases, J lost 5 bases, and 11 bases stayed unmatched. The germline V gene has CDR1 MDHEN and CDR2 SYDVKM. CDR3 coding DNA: TGTGCCAGCAGTTTCGAAGCGGGAGTAGGAGATGAGACCCAGTACTTC. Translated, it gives CASSFEAGVGDETQYF.

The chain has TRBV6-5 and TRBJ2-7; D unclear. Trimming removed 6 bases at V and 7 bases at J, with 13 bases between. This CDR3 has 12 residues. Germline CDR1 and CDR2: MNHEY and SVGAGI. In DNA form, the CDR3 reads TGTGCCAGCAGAACCCCCGGTGGGGAGCAGTACTTC. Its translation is CASRTPGGEQYF.

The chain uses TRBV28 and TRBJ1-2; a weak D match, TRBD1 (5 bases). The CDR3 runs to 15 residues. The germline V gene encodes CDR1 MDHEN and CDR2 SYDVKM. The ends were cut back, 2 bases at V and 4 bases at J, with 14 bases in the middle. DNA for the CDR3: TGTGCCAGCAGTTTAGGAGGAGGAGGGGTCTATGGCTACACCTTC. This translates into CASSLGGGGVYGYTF.

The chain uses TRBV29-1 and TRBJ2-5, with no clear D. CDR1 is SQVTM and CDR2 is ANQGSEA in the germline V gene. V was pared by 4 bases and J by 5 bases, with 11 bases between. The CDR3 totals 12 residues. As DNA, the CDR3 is TGCAGCGTTGCTGGGGTAGGTGAGACCCAGTACTTC. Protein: CSVAGVGETQYF. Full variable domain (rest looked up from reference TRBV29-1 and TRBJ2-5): SAVISQKPSRDICQRGTSLTIQCQVDSQVTMMFWYRQQPGQSLTLIATANQGSEATYESGFVIDKFPISRPNLTFSTLTVSNMSPEDSSIYLCSVAGVGETQYFGPGTRLLVL.

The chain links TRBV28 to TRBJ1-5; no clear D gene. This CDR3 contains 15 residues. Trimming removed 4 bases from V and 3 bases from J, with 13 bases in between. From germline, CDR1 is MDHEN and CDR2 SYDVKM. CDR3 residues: CASSSPQSSNQPQHF. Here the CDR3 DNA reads TGTGCCAGCAGTTCACCCCAGAGTTCCAATCAGCCCCAGCATTTT.

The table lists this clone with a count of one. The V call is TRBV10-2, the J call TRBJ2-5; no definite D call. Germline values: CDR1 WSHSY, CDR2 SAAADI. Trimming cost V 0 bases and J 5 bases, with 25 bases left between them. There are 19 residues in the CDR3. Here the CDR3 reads CASSESFGWQPRSMETQYF. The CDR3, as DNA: TGCGCCAGCAGTGAGTCCTTTGGTTGGCAGCCCCGGTCCATGGAGACCCAGTACTTC.

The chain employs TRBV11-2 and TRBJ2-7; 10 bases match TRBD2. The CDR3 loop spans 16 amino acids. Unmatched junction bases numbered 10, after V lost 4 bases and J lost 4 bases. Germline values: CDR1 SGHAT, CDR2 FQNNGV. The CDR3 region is CASSYDGGTSEYEQYF. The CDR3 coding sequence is TGTGCCAGCAGCTACGATGGCGGGACTAGCGAGTACGAGCAGTACTTC.

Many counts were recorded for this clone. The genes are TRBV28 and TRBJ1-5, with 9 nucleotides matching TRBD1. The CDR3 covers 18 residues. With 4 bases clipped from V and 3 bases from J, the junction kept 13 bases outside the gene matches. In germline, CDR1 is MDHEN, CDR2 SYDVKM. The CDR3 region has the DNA TGTGCCAGCAGTTCACTCACCACAGGGGGCGGCGTCAATCAGCCCCAGCATTTT. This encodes CASSSLTTGGGVNQPQHF.

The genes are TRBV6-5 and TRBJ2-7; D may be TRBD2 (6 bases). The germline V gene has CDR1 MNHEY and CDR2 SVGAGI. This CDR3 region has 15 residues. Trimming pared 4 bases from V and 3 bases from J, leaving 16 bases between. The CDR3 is CASSSGAGLSYEQYF. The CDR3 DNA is TGTGCCAGCAGTTCCGGCGCGGGACTTAGCTACGAGCAGTACTTC.

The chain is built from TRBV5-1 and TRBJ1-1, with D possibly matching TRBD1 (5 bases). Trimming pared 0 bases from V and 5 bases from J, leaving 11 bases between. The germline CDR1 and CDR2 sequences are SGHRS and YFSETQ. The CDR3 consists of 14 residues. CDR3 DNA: TGCGCCAGCAGCTTGGAGGCAGGGAGGACTGAAGCTTTCTTT. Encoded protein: CASSLEAGRTEAFF.

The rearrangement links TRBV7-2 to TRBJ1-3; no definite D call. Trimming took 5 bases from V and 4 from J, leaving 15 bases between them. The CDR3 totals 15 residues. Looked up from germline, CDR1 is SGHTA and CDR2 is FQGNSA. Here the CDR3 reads CASSPKVAGGNTIYF. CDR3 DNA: TGTGCCAGCAGCCCAAAGGTGGCTGGAGGAAACACCATATATTTT.

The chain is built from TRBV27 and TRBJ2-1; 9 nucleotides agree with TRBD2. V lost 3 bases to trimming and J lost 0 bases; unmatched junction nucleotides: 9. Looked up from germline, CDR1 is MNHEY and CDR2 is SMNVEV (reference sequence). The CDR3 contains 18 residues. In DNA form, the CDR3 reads TGTGCCAGCAGTTTCGGGACTAGCCGTCTCGGCTCCTACAATGAGCAGTTCTTC. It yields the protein CASSFGTSRLGSYNEQFF.

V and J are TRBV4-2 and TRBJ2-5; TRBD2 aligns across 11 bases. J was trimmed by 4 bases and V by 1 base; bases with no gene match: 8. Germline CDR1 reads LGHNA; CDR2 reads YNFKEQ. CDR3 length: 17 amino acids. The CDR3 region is CASSQAYLAGGGETQYF. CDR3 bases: TGTGCCAGCAGCCAAGCTTACCTAGCGGGGGGAGGAGAGACCCAGTACTTC.

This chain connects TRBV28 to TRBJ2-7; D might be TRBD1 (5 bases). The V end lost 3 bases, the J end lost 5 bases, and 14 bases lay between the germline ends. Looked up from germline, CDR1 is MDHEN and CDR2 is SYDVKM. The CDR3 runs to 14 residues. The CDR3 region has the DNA TGTGCCAGCAGTTTGCCCCAGGGCCCCAACGAGCAGTACTTC. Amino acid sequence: CASSLPQGPNEQYF.

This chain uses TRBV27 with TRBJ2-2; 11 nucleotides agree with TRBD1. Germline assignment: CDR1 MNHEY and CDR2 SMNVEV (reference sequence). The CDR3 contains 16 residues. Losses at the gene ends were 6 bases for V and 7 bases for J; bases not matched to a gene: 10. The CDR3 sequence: CASSPFGQGASGELFF. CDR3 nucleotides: TGTGCCAGCAGCCCTTTCGGACAGGGGGCAAGCGGGGAGCTGTTTTTT.

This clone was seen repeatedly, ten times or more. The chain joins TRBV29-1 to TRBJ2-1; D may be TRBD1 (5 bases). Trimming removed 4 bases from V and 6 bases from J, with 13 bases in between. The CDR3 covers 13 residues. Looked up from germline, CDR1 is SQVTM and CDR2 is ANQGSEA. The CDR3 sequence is CSVAPTASNEQFF. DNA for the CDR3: TGCAGCGTTGCCCCGACAGCTTCCAATGAGCAGTTCTTC.

The CDR3 sequence is CASSYSRQLLKGYTF. DNA of the CDR3: TGTGCCAGCAGTTACTCGAGACAGCTCTTAAAGGGCTACACCTTC. The chain is built from TRBV6-5 and TRBJ1-2; weak D call: TRBD1 (5 bases). The V and J ends lost 0 bases and 8 bases respectively, with 16 bases between them. This CDR3 has 15 amino acids. Looked up from germline, CDR1 is MNHEY and CDR2 is SVGAGI.

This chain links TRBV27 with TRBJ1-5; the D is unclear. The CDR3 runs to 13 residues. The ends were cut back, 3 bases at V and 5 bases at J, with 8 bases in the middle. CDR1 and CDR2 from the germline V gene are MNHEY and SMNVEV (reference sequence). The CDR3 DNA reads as TGTGCCAGCAGTTTCGGACCCTATCAGCCCCAGCATTTT. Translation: CASSFGPYQPQHF.